This record covers a single T cell receptor (beta chain). Its antigen is not yet known. Within one base of it there is no much larger clone, and no base qualities were kept. This specimen belongs to a study of T cell responses to AZD1222 COVID-19 vaccine (dated by TCRdb to the early 2020s). General notes on the study: A total of just over 230 trial participants underwent TCR sequencing, of whom around 210 had received two doses of AZD1222 and roughly 26 had received two doses of the MenACWY control vaccine. Trial participants were enrolled into age subgroups of 18-55, 56-69 and 70-plus years, which contained approximately 150, 28 and 58 TCR-sequenced participants, respectively.

The time point label, read with the paper, signifies: about 28 days (+/-7) after the second vaccine dose. AZD1222 recipients with second doses at about 4 weeks or about 12 weeks were pooled, because spike-specific TCR depth and breadth did not differ between schedules. Vaccinee samples were obtained from the UK trials COV001 and COV002, which included a single-blind randomized controlled phase 2/3 trial of AZD1222 (ChAdOx1 nCoV-19) in healthy adults. Trial participant PBMC samples were collected at day 0 and day 28 after the second dose for TCRbeta chain sequencing. What the work shows at the level of the full study, not this receptor alone: CD4 TCRs associated with the vaccine covered the entire spike protein, and the dominant responses were in regions 160-218 and 743-854. Spike-specific TCR breadth and depth rose significantly after two AZD1222 doses compared with day 0 and with MenACWY recipients. Because no day 14 peak-response samples were available, the repertoires could be characterized only after the peak T cell response. In the small 56-69-year group, the increase in depth fell short of significance, most likely because of low power. Only five or six AZD1222 recipients were SARS-CoV-2 seropositive at baseline, limiting conclusions about previously exposed vaccinees. Nearly half of unique spike-specific TCRs reportedly recognized epitopes outside regions mutated in the B.1.351 and B.1.1.7 variants. Participants were mostly white British, with more females than males. The authors suggested clonal diversity may have been underestimated.

The CDR3 regions of human TCRbeta chains were subjected to immunosequencing. On the authors' methods: Repertoire TCRs were matched against a reference library of SARS-CoV-2-specific TCRs generated with the MIRA antigen-specificity platform. Breadth was defined as the fraction of unique TCRs that were SARS-CoV-2-associated. Depth was defined as the fraction of total T cells that were SARS-CoV-2-associated. Using the MIRA data, every spike-specific TCR was mapped to the spike region that the TCR reacted to and assigned to either a CD4 or a CD8 class. Log10-transformed breadth and depth values were compared by one-way ANOVA with Sidak's multiple comparisons tests. Not all clones reach the TCRdb copy of this immuneACCESS table, which keeps in-frame sequences only. Checked studies attribute under half of the gap to unresolved V genes and leave the rest unexplained. That table gives V, J and clone size, and the DNA gave D and trimming. Counted in this sample were approximately 100,000 clones; approximately 81% of them appeared once. 4.5% of the sample lies in the top ten.

CDR1 and CDR2, per the germline V gene, are MDHEN and SYDVKM. Cut back by 2 bases and 5 bases, the V and J ends lie 5 bases apart. The CDR3 goes from the cysteine to the phenylalanine over 12 residues. Only the CDR3 DNA stays, 36 bases, in frame from base 1. The clonotype comes from an adult who received the AZD1222 COVID-19 vaccine. The source was peripheral blood, collected 28 days after the second AZD1222 dose. The chain joins TRBV28 to TRBJ2-3; no D gene can be assigned with confidence. The CDR3 protein sequence reads: CASSLGVDTQYF. The nucleotides are TGTGCCAGCAGTTTAGGGGTAGATACGCAGTATTTT.